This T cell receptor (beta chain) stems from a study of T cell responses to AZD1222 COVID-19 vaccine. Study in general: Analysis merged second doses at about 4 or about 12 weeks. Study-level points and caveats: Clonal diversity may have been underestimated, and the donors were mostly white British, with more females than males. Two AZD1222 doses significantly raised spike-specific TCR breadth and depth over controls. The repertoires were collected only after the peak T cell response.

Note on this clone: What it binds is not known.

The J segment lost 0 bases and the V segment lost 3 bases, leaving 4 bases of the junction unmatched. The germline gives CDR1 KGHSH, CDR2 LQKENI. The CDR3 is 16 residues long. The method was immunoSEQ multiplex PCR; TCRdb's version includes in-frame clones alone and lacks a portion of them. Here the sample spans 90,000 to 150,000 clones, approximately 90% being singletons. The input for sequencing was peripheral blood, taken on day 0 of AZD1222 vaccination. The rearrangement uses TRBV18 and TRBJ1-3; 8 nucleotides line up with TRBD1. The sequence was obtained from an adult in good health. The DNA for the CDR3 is TGTGCCAGCTCACCCGGACAGGGCCGCTCTGGAAACACCATATATTTT. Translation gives CASSPGQGRSGNTIYF.